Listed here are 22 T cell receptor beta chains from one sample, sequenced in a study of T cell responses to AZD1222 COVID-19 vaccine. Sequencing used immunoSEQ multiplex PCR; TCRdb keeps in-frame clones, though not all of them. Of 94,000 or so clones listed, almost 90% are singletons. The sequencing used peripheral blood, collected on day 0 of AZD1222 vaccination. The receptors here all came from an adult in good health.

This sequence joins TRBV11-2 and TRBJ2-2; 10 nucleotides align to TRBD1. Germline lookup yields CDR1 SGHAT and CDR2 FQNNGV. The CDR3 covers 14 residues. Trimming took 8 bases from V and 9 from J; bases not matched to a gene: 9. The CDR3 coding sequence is TGTGCCAGCGGCATAGACAGGGGGCGAAGGGAGCTGTTTTTT. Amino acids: CASGIDRGRRELFF.

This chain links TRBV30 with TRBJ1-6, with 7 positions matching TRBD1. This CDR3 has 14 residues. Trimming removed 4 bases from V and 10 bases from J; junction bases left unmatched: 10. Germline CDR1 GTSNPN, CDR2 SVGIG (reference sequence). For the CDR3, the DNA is TGTGCCTGGAATAGGGACAGAGCCCACTCACCCCTCCACTTT. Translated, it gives CAWNRDRAHSPLHF.

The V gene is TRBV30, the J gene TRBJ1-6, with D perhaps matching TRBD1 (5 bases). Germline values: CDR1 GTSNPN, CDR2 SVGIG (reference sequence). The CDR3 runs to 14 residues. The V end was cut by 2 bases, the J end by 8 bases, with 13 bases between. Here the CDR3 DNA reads TGTGCCTGGAGTTGGGTGGGCAGGGATTCACCCCTCCACTTT. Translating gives CAWSWVGRDSPLHF.

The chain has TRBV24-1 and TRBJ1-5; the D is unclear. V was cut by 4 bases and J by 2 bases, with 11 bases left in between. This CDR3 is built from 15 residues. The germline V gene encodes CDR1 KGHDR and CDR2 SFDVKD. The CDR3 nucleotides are TGTGCCACCAGTGACCTCAATGAAGGCAATCAGCCCCAGCATTTT. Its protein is CATSDLNEGNQPQHF.

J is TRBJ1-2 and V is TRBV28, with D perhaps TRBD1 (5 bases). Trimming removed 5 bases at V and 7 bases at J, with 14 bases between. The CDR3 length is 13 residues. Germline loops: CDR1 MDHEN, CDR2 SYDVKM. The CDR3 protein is CASSPGLVGGYTF. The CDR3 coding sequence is TGTGCCAGCAGTCCGGGACTAGTCGGTGGCTACACCTTC.

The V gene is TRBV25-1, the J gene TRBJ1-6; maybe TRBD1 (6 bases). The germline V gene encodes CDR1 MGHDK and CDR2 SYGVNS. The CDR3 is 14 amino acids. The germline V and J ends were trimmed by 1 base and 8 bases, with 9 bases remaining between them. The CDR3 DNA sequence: TGTGCCAGCAGTGAATTGGCAGGGGATTCACCCCTCCACTTT. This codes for CASSELAGDSPLHF. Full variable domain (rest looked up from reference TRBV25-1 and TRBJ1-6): EADIYQTPRYLVIGTGKKITLECSQTMGHDKMYWYQQDPGMELHLIHYSYGVNSTEKGDLSSESTVSRIRTEHFPLTLESARPSHTSQYLCASSELAGDSPLHFGNGTRLTVT.

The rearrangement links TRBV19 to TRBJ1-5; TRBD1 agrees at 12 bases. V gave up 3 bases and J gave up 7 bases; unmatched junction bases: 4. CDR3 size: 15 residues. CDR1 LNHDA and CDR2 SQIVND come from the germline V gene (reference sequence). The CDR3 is CASSIGDRGHQPQHF. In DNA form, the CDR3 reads TGTGCCAGTAGTATCGGGGACAGGGGGCACCAGCCCCAGCATTTT.

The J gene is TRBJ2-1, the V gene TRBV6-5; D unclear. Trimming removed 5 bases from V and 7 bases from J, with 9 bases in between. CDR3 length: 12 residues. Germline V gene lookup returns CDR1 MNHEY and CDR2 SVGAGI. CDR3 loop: CASSTPGNEQFF. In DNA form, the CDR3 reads TGTGCCAGCAGTACCCCAGGTAATGAGCAGTTCTTC.

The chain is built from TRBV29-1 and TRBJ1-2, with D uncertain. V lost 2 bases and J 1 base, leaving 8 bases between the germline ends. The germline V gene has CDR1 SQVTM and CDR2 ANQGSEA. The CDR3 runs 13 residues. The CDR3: CSVEPTINYGYTF. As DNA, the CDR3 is TGCAGCGTTGAACCCACTATTAACTATGGCTACACCTTC. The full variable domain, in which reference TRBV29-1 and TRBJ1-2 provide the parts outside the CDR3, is SAVISQKPSRDICQRGTSLTIQCQVDSQVTMMFWYRQQPGQSLTLIATANQGSEATYESGFVIDKFPISRPNLTFSTLTVSNMSPEDSSIYLCSVEPTINYGYTFGSGTRLTVV.

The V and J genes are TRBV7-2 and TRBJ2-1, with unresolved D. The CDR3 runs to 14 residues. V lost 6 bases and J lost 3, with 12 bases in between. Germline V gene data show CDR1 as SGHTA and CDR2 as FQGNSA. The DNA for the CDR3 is TGTGCCAGCAGTTCCTCGGGCCTCTACAATGAGCAGTTCTTC. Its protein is CASSSSGLYNEQFF.

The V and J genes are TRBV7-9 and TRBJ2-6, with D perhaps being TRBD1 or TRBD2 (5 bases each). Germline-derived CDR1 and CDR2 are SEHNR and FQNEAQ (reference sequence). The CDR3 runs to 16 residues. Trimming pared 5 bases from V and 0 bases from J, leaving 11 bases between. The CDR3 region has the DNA TGTGCCAGCAGCCTGACCGGGGCCTCTGGGGCCAACGTCCTGACTTTC. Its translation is CASSLTGASGANVLTF.

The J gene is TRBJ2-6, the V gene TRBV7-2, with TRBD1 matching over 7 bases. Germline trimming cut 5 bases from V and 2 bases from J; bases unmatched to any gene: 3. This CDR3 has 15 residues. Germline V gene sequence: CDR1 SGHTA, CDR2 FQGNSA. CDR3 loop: CASSITGAGANVLTF. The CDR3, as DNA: TGTGCCAGCAGCATTACAGGGGCTGGGGCCAACGTCCTGACTTTC.

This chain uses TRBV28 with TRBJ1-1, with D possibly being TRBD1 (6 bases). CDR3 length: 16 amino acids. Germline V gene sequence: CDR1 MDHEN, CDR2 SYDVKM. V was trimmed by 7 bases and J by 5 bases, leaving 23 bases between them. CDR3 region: CASTSASGGVLTEAFF. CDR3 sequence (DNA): TGTGCCAGCACTTCGGCCTCTGGGGGCGTTTTGACTGAAGCTTTCTTT.

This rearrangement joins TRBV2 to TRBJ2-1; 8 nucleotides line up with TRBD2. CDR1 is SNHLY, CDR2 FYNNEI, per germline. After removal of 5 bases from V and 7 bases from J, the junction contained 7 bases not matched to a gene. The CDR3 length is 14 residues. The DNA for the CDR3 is TGTGCCAGCAGTCCGGGACTAGTAAGAAATGAGCAGTTCTTC. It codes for CASSPGLVRNEQFF.

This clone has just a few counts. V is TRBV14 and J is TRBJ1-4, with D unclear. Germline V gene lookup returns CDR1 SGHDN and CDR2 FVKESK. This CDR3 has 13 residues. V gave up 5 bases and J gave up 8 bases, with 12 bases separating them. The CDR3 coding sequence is TGTGCCAGCAGCGGTACCGACGGGGAAAAACTGTTTTTT. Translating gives CASSGTDGEKLFF.

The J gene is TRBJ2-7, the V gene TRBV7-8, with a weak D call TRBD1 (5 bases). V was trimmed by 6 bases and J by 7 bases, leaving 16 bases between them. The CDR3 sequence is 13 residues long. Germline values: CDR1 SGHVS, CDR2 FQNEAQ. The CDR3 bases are TGTGCCAGCAGACTAATCCAGGGTCGGGAGCAGTACTTC. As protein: CASRLIQGREQYF.

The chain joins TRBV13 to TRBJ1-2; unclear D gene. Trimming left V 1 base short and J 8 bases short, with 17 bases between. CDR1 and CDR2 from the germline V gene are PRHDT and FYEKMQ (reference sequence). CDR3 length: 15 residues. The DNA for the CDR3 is TGTGCCAGCAGCTTAGTCGGACCTAGTCCCGGGGGCTACACCTTC. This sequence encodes CASSLVGPSPGGYTF. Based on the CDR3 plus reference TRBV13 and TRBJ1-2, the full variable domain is AAGVIQSPRHLIKEKRETATLKCYPIPRHDTVYWYQQGPGQDPQFLISFYEKMQSDKGSIPDRFSAQQFSDYHSELNMSSLELGDSALYFCASSLVGPSPGGYTFGSGTRLTVV.

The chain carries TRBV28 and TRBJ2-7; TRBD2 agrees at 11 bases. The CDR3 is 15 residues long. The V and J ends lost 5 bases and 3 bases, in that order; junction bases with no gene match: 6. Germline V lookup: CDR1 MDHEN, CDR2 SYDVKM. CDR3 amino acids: CASSRGTSGVYEQYF. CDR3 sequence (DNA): TGTGCCAGCAGTCGAGGGACTAGCGGAGTCTACGAGCAGTACTTC.

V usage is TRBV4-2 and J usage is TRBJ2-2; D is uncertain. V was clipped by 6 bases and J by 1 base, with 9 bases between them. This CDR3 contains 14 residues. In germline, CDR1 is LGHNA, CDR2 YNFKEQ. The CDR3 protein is CASRGMGNTGELFF. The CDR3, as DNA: TGTGCCAGCAGAGGCATGGGGAACACCGGGGAGCTGTTTTTT.

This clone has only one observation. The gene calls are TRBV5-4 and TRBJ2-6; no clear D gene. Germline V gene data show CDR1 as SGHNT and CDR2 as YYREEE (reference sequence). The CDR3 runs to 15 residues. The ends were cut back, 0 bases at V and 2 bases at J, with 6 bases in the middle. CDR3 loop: CASSLGRTGANVLTF. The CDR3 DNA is TGTGCCAGCAGCTTGGGCAGGACTGGGGCCAACGTCCTGACTTTC.

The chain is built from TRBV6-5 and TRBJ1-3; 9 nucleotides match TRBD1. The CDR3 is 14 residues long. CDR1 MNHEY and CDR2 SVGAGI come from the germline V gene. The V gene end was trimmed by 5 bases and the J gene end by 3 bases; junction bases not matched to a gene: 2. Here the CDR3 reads CASSPGQGGNTIYF. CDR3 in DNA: TGTGCCAGCAGTCCGGGACAGGGTGGAAACACCATATATTTT.

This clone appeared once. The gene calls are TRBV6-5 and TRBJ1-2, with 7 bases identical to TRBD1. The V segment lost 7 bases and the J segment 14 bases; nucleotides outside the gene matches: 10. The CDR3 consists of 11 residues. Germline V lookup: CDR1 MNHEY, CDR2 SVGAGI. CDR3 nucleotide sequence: TGTGCCAGCAAAGGGGGCGATCCCTTGACCTTC. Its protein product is CASKGGDPLTF.